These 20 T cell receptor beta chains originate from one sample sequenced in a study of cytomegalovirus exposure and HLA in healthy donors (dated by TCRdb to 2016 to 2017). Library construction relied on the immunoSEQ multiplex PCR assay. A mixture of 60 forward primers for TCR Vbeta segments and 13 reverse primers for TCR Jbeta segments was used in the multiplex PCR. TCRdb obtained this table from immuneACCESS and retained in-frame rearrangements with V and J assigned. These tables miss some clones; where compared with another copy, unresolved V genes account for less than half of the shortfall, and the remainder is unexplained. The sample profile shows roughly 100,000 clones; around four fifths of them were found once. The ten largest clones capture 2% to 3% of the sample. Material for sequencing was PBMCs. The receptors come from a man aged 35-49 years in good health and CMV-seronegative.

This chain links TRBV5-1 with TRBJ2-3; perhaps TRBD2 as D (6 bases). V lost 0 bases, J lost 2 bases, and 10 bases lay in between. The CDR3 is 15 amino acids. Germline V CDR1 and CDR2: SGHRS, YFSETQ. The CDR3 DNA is TGCGCCAGCAGCTTGGCAGGGAGGTACACAGATACGCAGTATTTT. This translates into CASSLAGRYTDTQYF. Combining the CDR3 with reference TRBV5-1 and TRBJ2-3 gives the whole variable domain KAGVTQTPRYLIKTRGQQVTLSCSPISGHRSVSWYQQTPGQGLQFLFEYFSETQRNKGNFPGRFSGRQFSNSRSEMNVSTLELGDSALYLCASSLAGRYTDTQYFGPGTRLTVL.

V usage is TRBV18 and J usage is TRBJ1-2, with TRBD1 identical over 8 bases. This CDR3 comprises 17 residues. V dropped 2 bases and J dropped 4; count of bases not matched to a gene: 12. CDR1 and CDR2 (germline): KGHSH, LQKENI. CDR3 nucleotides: TGTGCCAGCTCACCATCTTCAGGGGGCGACTATAGCTATGGCTACACCTTC. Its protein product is CASSPSSGGDYSYGYTF.

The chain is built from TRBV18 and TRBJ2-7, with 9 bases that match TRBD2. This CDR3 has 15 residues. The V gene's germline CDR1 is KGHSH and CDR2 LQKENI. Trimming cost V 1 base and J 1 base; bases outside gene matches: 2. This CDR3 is CASSPLAGVSYEQYF. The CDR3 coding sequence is TGTGCCAGCTCACCACTAGCGGGGGTATCCTACGAGCAGTACTTC.

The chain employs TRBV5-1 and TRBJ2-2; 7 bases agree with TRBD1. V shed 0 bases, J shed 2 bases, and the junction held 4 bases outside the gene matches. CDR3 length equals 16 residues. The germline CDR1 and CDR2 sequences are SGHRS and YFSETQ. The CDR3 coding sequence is TGCGCCAGCAGCTTGGAGGGGACAGTCAACACCGGGGAGCTGTTTTTT. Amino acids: CASSLEGTVNTGELFF.

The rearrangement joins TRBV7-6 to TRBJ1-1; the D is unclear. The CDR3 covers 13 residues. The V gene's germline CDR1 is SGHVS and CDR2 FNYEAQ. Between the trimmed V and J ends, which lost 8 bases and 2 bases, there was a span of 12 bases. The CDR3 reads CASGGEANTEAFF. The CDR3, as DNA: TGTGCCAGCGGCGGGGAAGCTAACACTGAAGCTTTCTTT.

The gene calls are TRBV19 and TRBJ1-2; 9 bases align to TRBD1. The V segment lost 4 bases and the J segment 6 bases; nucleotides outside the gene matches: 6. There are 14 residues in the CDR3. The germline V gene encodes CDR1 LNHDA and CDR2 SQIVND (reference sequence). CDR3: CASSKWTGEDGYTF. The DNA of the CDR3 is TGTGCCAGTAGTAAGTGGACAGGGGAGGATGGCTACACCTTC.

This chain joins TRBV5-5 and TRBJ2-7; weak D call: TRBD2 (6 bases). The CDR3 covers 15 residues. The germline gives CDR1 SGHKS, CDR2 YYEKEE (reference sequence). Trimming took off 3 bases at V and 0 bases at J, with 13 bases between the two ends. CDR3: CASSSEGLTSYEQYF. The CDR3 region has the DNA TGTGCCAGCAGCTCCGAGGGACTCACCTCCTACGAGCAGTACTTC. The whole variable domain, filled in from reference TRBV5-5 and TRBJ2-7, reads DAGVTQSPTHLIKTRGQQVTLRCSPISGHKSVSWYQQVLGQGPQFIFQYYEKEERGRGNFPDRFSARQFPNYSSELNVNALLLGDSALYLCASSSEGLTSYEQYFGPGTRLTVT.

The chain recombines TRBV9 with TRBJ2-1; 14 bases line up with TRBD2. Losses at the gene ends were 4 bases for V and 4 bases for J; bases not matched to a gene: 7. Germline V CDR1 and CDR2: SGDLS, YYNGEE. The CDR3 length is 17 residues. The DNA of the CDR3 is TGTGCCAGCAGCTCTCGACTAGCGGGGGGGGCTTACAATGAGCAGTTCTTC. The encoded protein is CASSSRLAGGAYNEQFF.

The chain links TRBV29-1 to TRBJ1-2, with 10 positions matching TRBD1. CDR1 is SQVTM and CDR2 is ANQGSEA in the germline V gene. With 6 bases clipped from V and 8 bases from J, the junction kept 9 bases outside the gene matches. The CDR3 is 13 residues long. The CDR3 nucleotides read TGCAGCGTCGGACAGGGGGGCCCTAAGGGCTACACCTTC. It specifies CSVGQGGPKGYTF.

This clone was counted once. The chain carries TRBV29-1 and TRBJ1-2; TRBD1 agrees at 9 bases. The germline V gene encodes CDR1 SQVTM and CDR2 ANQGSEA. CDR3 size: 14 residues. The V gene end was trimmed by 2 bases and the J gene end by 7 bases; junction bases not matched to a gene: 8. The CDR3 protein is CSVEKDRGVGGYTF. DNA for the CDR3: TGCAGCGTTGAAAAGGACAGGGGAGTTGGTGGCTACACCTTC. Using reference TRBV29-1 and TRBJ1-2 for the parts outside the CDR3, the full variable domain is SAVISQKPSRDICQRGTSLTIQCQVDSQVTMMFWYRQQPGQSLTLIATANQGSEATYESGFVIDKFPISRPNLTFSTLTVSNMSPEDSSIYLCSVEKDRGVGGYTFGSGTRLTVV.

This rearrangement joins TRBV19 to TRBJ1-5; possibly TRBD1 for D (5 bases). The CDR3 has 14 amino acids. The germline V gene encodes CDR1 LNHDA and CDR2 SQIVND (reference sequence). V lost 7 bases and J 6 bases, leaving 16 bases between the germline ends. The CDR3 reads CASTMGGFAQPQHF. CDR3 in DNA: TGTGCCAGTACCATGGGGGGGTTCGCTCAGCCCCAGCATTTT.

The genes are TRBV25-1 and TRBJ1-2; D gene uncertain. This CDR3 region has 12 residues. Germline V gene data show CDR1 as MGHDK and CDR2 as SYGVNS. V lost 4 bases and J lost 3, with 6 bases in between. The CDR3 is CASSGVYYGYTF. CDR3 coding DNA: TGTGCCAGCAGTGGAGTATACTATGGCTACACCTTC.

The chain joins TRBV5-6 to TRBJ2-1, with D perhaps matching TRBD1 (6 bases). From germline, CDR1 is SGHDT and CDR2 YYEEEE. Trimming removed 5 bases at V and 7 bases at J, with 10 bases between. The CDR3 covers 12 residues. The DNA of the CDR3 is TGTGCCAGCAGTCCTACAGGGAATGAGCAGTTCTTC. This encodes CASSPTGNEQFF.

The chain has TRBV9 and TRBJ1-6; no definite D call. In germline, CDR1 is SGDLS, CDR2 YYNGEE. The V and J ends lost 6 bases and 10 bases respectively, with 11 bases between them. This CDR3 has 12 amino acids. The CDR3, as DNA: TGTGCCAGCAAAGAGGCCGAATCACCCCTCCACTTT. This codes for CASKEAESPLHF. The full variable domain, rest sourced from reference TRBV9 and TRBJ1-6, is DSGVTQTPKHLITATGQRVTLRCSPRSGDLSVYWYQQSLDQGLQFLIQYYNGEERAKGNILERFSAQQFPDLHSELNLSSLELGDSALYFCASKEAESPLHFGNGTRLTVT.

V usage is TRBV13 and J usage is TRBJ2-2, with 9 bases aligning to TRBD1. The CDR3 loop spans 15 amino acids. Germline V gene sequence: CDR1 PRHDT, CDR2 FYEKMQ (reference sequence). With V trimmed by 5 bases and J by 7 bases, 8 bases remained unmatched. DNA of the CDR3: TGTGCCAGCAGCGCTTGGGACAGGGAAGGCGGGGAGCTGTTTTTT. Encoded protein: CASSAWDREGGELFF.

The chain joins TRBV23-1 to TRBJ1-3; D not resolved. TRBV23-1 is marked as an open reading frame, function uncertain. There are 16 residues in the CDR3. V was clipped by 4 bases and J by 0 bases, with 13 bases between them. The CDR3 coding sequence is TGCGCCAGCAGTCTAGAATTCCCCCGCTCTGGAAACACCATATATTTT. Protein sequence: CASSLEFPRSGNTIYF.

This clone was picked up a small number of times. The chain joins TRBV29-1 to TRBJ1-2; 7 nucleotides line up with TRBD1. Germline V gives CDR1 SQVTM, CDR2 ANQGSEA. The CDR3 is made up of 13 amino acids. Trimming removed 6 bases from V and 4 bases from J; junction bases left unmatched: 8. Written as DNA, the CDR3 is TGCAGCGTCGAGACAGGGACCAGCTATGGCTACACCTTC. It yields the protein CSVETGTSYGYTF.

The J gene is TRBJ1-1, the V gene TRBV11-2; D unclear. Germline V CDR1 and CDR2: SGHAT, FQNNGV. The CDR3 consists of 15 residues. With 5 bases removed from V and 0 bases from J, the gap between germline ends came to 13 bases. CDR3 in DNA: TGTGCCAGCAGCCTATGGAGGGTTATGAACACTGAAGCTTTCTTT. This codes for CASSLWRVMNTEAFF.

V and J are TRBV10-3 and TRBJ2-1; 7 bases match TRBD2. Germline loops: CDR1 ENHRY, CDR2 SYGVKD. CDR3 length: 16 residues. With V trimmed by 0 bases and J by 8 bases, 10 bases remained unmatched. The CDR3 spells CAISESYERGADEQFF. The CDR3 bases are TGTGCCATCAGTGAGTCCTACGAGCGGGGTGCCGATGAGCAGTTCTTC.

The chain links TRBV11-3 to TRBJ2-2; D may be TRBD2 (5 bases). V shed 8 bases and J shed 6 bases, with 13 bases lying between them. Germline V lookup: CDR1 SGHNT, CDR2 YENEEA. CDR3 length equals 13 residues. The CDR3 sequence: CASASNPPGELFF. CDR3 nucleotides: TGTGCCAGCGCTAGCAATCCCCCCGGGGAGCTGTTTTTT.